This T cell receptor beta chain was observed in a study of cytomegalovirus exposure and HLA in healthy donors. The PCR employed 60 Vbeta primers together with 13 Jbeta primers. Profiled with immunoSEQ multiplex PCR; TCRdb holds only in-frame clones, not every one. Of fewer than 95,000 clones detected, around 78% appear once; the ten largest clones hold 0.57%. V shed 8 bases and J shed 7 bases, with 26 bases lying between them. CDR1 and CDR2 from the germline V gene are MNHEY and SMNVEV (reference sequence). The CDR3 extends over 16 amino acids. The study's findings and limits: Analyzed later, most CMV-associated TCR beta chains appeared HLA-restricted. A link between a missense DCLRE1C variant and TCR beta V- and J-gene trimming emerged from a later analysis. As immune exposure information, only CMV serostatus was available.

Worth noting for this clone: No antigen is known for it.

This clonotype originated in a man aged 25 to 40 in good health and CMV-seronegative. The J gene is TRBJ1-1, the V gene TRBV27; tentative D call: TRBD1 (6 bases). Input material: PBMCs. This chain's CDR3 is CASRLGGRWGEGEAFF. DNA for the CDR3: TGTGCCAGCCGGCTCGGGGGGCGTTGGGGGGAGGGTGAAGCTTTCTTT.